The 21 T cell receptor beta chains listed next were all sequenced from one sample in a study of cytomegalovirus exposure and HLA in healthy donors. Only in-frame clones appear in the TCRdb table, and some are missing; sequencing was by immunoSEQ multiplex PCR. The table has about 140,000 clones, approximately 84% seen once; the top ten hold approximately 1.5%. Material: PBMCs. The source is a woman aged 30 to 39 in good health and CMV-seronegative.

V is TRBV6-1 and J is TRBJ1-2; possible D gene TRBD1, 5 bases. The germline V and J ends were trimmed by 6 bases and 4 bases, with 18 bases remaining between them. This CDR3 contains 15 residues. Germline CDR1 reads MNHNS; CDR2 reads SASEGT. CDR3: CASRQQVGGGYGYTF. The CDR3 region has the DNA TGTGCCAGCAGACAACAGGTGGGGGGGGGCTATGGCTACACCTTC.

The chain couples TRBV6-4 to TRBJ2-2; 7 bases agree with TRBD2. CDR1 is MRHNA and CDR2 is SNTAGT in the germline V gene. CDR3 length: 17 amino acids. The junction had 11 bases not matched to a gene; V was cut back by 3 bases and J by 4 bases. CDR3: CASSEGVAGASTGELFF. The DNA for the CDR3 is TGTGCCAGCAGTGAGGGGGTAGCGGGTGCTTCCACCGGGGAGCTGTTTTTT.

The chain has TRBV11-2 and TRBJ1-1; tentative D call: TRBD1 (6 bases). This CDR3 comprises 14 residues. From germline, CDR1 is SGHAT and CDR2 FQNNGV. Deletions cut 8 bases from V and 1 base from J, with 14 bases between. CDR3 residues: CASVRTARNTEAFF. Here the CDR3 DNA reads TGTGCCAGCGTACGGACAGCACGGAACACTGAAGCTTTCTTT.

In its sample, this clone was seen once. The V and J genes are TRBV5-6 and TRBJ2-5, with D maybe TRBD2 (7 bases). Germline assignment: CDR1 SGHDT and CDR2 YYEEEE. CDR3 length: 15 amino acids. V was clipped by 1 base and J by 4 bases, with 14 bases between them. The CDR3 is CASSLRGGIRETQYF. CDR3 bases: TGTGCCAGCAGCTTGAGGGGGGGGATAAGAGAGACCCAGTACTTC.

The chain joins TRBV11-3 to TRBJ2-2; 12 positions match TRBD2. V shed 6 bases, J shed 5 bases, and the junction held 4 bases outside the gene matches. Germline loops: CDR1 SGHNT, CDR2 YENEEA. The CDR3 runs 15 residues. This CDR3 is CASRTLAGGTGELFF. DNA for the CDR3: TGTGCCAGCAGAACTCTAGCGGGGGGGACCGGGGAGCTGTTTTTT. Looking up the rest from reference TRBV11-3 and TRBJ2-2 gives the full variable domain: EAGVVQSPRYKIIEKKQPVAFWCNPISGHNTLYWYLQNLGQGPELLIRYENEEAVDDSQLPKDRFSAERLKGVDSTLKIQPAELGDSAVYLCASRTLAGGTGELFFGEGSRLTVL.

This clone was recorded a few times. The chain has TRBV6-5 and TRBJ2-7; TRBD2 might be the D (6 bases). Trimming pared 6 bases from V and 0 bases from J, leaving 9 bases between. The CDR3 loop spans 13 amino acids. Germline V CDR1 and CDR2: MNHEY, SVGAGI. The CDR3, as DNA: TGTGCCAGCAGGCCGGGGGACTCCTACGAGCAGTACTTC. The encoded protein is CASRPGDSYEQYF.

V gene TRBV15 combines with J gene TRBJ1-5, with D unresolved. CDR3 size: 15 residues. The V gene lost 0 bases and the J gene lost 5 bases, with 11 bases spanning the gap. Germline V gene lookup returns CDR1 LNHNV and CDR2 YYDKDF (reference sequence). The CDR3 DNA reads TGTGCCACCAGCAGAGATCCGGCGGCGGATCAGCCCCAGCATTTT. It yields the protein CATSRDPAADQPQHF.

The chain couples TRBV5-6 to TRBJ2-5; D perhaps matches TRBD2 (5 bases). This CDR3 region has 15 residues. From germline, CDR1 is SGHDT and CDR2 YYEEEE. Trimming stripped 0 bases from V and 5 bases from J, with 14 bases between. The CDR3, as DNA: TGTGCCAGCAGCTTGGGTTACTCGGGGTGGGAGACCCAGTACTTC. Encoded protein: CASSLGYSGWETQYF.

The chain combines TRBV7-9 with TRBJ1-2; 7 bases fit TRBD1. Germline V gene lookup returns CDR1 SEHNR and CDR2 FQNEAQ (reference sequence). J was trimmed by 6 bases and V by 3 bases; bases with no gene match: 4. The CDR3 contains 13 residues. The CDR3 is CASSFGTEDGYTF. The CDR3 nucleotides are TGTGCCAGCAGCTTTGGGACAGAAGATGGCTACACCTTC.

This chain links TRBV4-2 with TRBJ2-2; 14 nucleotides match TRBD2. Germline assignment: CDR1 LGHNA and CDR2 YNFKEQ. Germline trimming cut 2 bases from V and 6 bases from J; bases unmatched to any gene: 5. This CDR3 spans 17 amino acids. Here the CDR3 DNA reads TGTGCCAGCAGCCAACCCCGGACTAGCGGGGGGCCCGGGGAGCTGTTTTTT. It specifies CASSQPRTSGGPGELFF.

The rearrangement uses TRBV2 and TRBJ2-5; D ambiguous. The CDR3 sequence is 13 residues long. Germline-derived CDR1 and CDR2 are SNHLY and FYNNEI. V lost 4 bases to trimming and J lost 1 base, with 7 bases between them. The CDR3: CASSGLVQETQYF. The CDR3 nucleotides are TGTGCCAGCAGTGGGCTAGTCCAAGAGACCCAGTACTTC. The whole variable domain, remainder taken from reference TRBV2 and TRBJ2-5, is EPEVTQTPSHQVTQMGQEVILRCVPISNHLYFYWYRQILGQKVEFLVSFYNNEISEKSEIFDDQFSVERPDGSNFTLKIRSTKLEDSAMYFCASSGLVQETQYFGPGTRLLVL.

In this sample, this clone turned up once. The rearrangement joins TRBV7-2 to TRBJ1-5; TRBD1 matches 9 bases. V gave up 5 bases and J gave up 3 bases; unmatched junction bases: 5. The CDR3 loop spans 15 amino acids. CDR1 SGHTA and CDR2 FQGNSA come from the germline V gene. The CDR3 bases are TGTGCCAGCAGCAAATGGACAGGGGACAATCAGCCCCAGCATTTT. Its translation: CASSKWTGDNQPQHF.

This clone was seen only once. This chain connects TRBV11-2 to TRBJ2-7, with D possibly matching TRBD2 (5 bases). The CDR3 spans 16 residues. V lost 4 bases and J 2 bases, leaving 18 bases between the germline ends. Looked up from germline, CDR1 is SGHAT and CDR2 is FQNNGV. CDR3 region: CASSSVAGPITYEQYF. CDR3 nucleotide sequence: TGTGCCAGCAGCTCCGTGGCGGGCCCCATCACCTACGAGCAGTACTTC. The full variable domain, rest sourced from reference TRBV11-2 and TRBJ2-7, is EAGVAQSPRYKIIEKRQSVAFWCNPISGHATLYWYQQILGQGPKLLIQFQNNGVVDDSQLPKDRFSAERLKGVDSTLKIQPAKLEDSAVYLCASSSVAGPITYEQYFGPGTRLTVT.

The chain recombines TRBV5-1 with TRBJ2-5; 14 positions match TRBD2. Germline loops: CDR1 SGHRS, CDR2 YFSETQ. Trimming at V came to 4 bases and at J to 3 bases, leaving 8 bases not matched to a gene. The CDR3 extends over 17 amino acids. The CDR3 sequence: CASSLGLAGGLEETQYF. CDR3 bases: TGCGCCAGCAGCCTCGGACTAGCGGGGGGCCTTGAAGAGACCCAGTACTTC.

A note on this clone: At one end, the junction sequence differs from germline, possibly due to a read error. The chain is built from TRBV9 and TRBJ1-1; 7 nucleotides match TRBD1. The CDR3 sequence is 14 residues long. The germline V gene encodes CDR1 SGDLS and CDR2 YYNGEE. The CDR3 nucleotides read TGTGCCAGCAGCGTAGAGACAGGGAACAGTGAAGCTTTCTTT. Protein product: CASSVETGNSEAFF. Drawing the rest from reference TRBV9 and TRBJ1-1, the complete variable domain is DSGVTQTPKHLITATGQRVTLRCSPRSGDLSVYWYQQSLDQGLQFLIQYYNGEERAKGNILERFSAQQFPDLHSELNLSSLELGDSALYFCASSVETGNSEAFFGQGTRLTVV.

The chain has TRBV5-5 and TRBJ1-1; 10 bases line up with TRBD1. The CDR3 consists of 15 residues. CDR1 is SGHKS, CDR2 YYEKEE, per germline (reference sequence). V dropped 5 bases and J dropped 0; count of bases not matched to a gene: 4. The CDR3 nucleotides are TGTGCCAGCAGAGCGACAGGGGGCATGAACACTGAAGCTTTCTTT. Residues: CASRATGGMNTEAFF.

The chain combines TRBV9 with TRBJ2-1; maybe TRBD1 (6 bases). The CDR3 runs to 16 residues. Germline V gene sequence: CDR1 SGDLS, CDR2 YYNGEE. The ends were cut back, 3 bases at V and 4 bases at J, with 17 bases in the middle. CDR3 sequence: CASSAPDGTQYNEQFF. The CDR3 DNA follows: TGTGCCAGCAGCGCACCAGACGGGACACAGTACAATGAGCAGTTCTTC.

The chain uses TRBV4-1 and TRBJ2-1, with TRBD2 as a possible D gene (5 bases). The ends were cut back, 1 base at V and 5 bases at J, with 21 bases in the middle. CDR3 size: 18 residues. Per the germline V gene, CDR1 is MGHRA and CDR2 is YSYEKL. The CDR3 region has the DNA TGCGCCAGCAGCCAAGGAGTCGCTCGAGGGTTCAACCACAATGAGCAGTTCTTC. Translated, it gives CASSQGVARGFNHNEQFF.

This rearrangement joins TRBV6-5 to TRBJ1-1; 7 bases align to TRBD1. The trim removed 5 bases at V and 8 bases at J, leaving 5 bases unmatched. This CDR3 has 12 amino acids. Looked up from germline, CDR1 is MNHEY and CDR2 is SVGAGI. In nucleotides, the CDR3 is TGTGCCAGCAGTAGTGGGACAGCAGAAGCTTTCTTT. Protein: CASSSGTAEAFF.

The chain joins TRBV5-1 to TRBJ1-1; 7 bases fit TRBD1. The V gene end was trimmed by 1 base and the J gene end by 10 bases; junction bases not matched to a gene: 10. The CDR3 sequence is 14 residues long. The germline CDR1 and CDR2 sequences are SGHRS and YFSETQ. CDR3 loop: CASSLTGVIQGAFF. The CDR3 bases are TGCGCCAGCAGCTTGACAGGGGTAATCCAGGGAGCTTTCTTT.

This chain uses TRBV2 with TRBJ1-1, with D hard to call. The ends were cut back, 7 bases at V and 0 bases at J, with 12 bases in the middle. CDR1 and CDR2 from the germline V gene are SNHLY and FYNNEI. The CDR3 sequence is 14 residues long. CDR3 protein: CASTPFSMNTEAFF. The DNA of the CDR3 is TGTGCCAGCACCCCCTTTAGTATGAACACTGAAGCTTTCTTT.